Sequencing of this T cell receptor (beta chain) was carried out in a study of T cell responses to AZD1222 COVID-19 vaccine (dated by TCRdb to about 2021). Regarding the research as a whole: TCR sequencing was performed for 230 to 250 trial participants, of whom roughly 200 were given two doses of AZD1222 and some 26 were given two doses of MenACWY control vaccine. Enrollment into the trials was organized by age into subgroups of 18-55, 56-69 and 70-plus years, and those subgroups contained approximately 150, 30 and 60 TCR-sequenced participants, respectively. Results and caveats for the whole study, not just this receptor: The vaccine-associated CD4 TCRs covered the entire spike protein, and the dominant responses fell in regions 160-218 and 743-854. In the small 56-69-year group, the increase in depth fell short of significance, most likely because of low power. Because no day 14 peak-response samples were available, the repertoires could be characterized only after the peak T cell response. After two AZD1222 doses, spike-specific TCR breadth and depth were significantly higher than at day 0 and than in MenACWY recipients. Participants were mostly white British and included more females than males, and it was suggested by the authors that clonal diversity may have been underestimated. Nearly half of unique spike-specific TCRs reportedly recognized epitopes outside regions mutated in the B.1.351 and B.1.1.7 variants. Only six AZD1222 recipients were SARS-CoV-2 seropositive at baseline, limiting conclusions about previously exposed vaccinees.

The CDR3 regions of human TCRbeta chains were analyzed by immunosequencing. On the study's bioinformatics: TCRs in the repertoires were compared against a reference library of SARS-CoV-2-specific TCRs that had been generated with the MIRA antigen-specificity platform. Breadth meant the fraction of unique TCRs that were SARS-CoV-2-associated, whereas depth meant the fraction of total T cells that were SARS-CoV-2-associated. Each spike-specific TCR was assigned to its reactive spike region and to a CD4 or CD8 class using the MIRA data. Log10-transformed breadth and depth values were compared by one-way ANOVA with Sidak's multiple comparisons tests. TCRdb obtained this table from immuneACCESS and retained in-frame rearrangements with V and J assigned. These tables miss some clones; where compared with another copy, unresolved V genes account for less than half of the shortfall, and the remainder is unexplained. V and J calls and clone size are given by that table; D and trimming were obtained from the DNA. The sample table records some 84,000 clones; over 75% of these occur just once. 12% of the sample rests with the top ten.

In light of the paper, this sample's time point label describes: about 28 days (+/-7) after the second vaccine dose. AZD1222 recipients whose second dose came at about 4 weeks and those whose second dose came at about 12 weeks were combined into one group, since spike-specific TCR depth and breadth did not differ between the two schedules. Vaccinee samples were obtained from the UK trials COV001 and COV002, which included a single-blind randomized controlled phase 2/3 trial of AZD1222 (ChAdOx1 nCoV-19) in healthy adults. For TCRbeta chain sequencing, PBMC samples from trial participants were taken at day 0 and at day 28 after the second dose. The CDR3 runs 19 amino acids, cysteine and phenylalanine included. The CDR3 DNA has 57 bases and is translated from base 1. V drops 0 bases and J drops 2 bases, leaving 20 bases in between. The germline V gene (reference sequence) yields LNHNV for CDR1 and YYDKDF for CDR2.

As to this clone: The clone's antigen remains unknown. Base qualities are missing; no much larger clone stands one base away.

The sample in question was peripheral blood, obtained 28 days after the second AZD1222 dose. The TCR comes from an adult who received the AZD1222 COVID-19 vaccine. The chain was built from TRBV15 and TRBJ1-5; the D gene lacks a confident call. The CDR3 region reads CATSRDSVGGFWGNQPQHF. The sequenced DNA is TGTGCCACCAGCAGAGATTCGGTGGGCGGGTTTTGGGGCAATCAGCCCCAGCATTTT. The CDR3 plus the reference TRBV15 and TRBJ1-5 genes for the other parts give the full variable domain: DAMVIQNPRYQVTQFGKPVTLSCSQTLNHNVMYWYQQKSSQAPKLLFHYYDKDFNNEADTPDNFQSRRPNTSFCFLDIRSPGLGDTAMYLCATSRDSVGGFWGNQPQHFGDGTRLSIL.